This TCR beta chain comes out of a study of OX40 agonist ivuxolimab in advanced cancers. The protocol was immunoSEQ multiplex PCR, while the TCRdb copy is restricted to in-frame clones and leaves out a portion. The sample includes just over 40,000 clones, about 87% of them seen just once. Patients were excluded for autoimmune disease history or systemic immunosuppression. Trimming shortened V by 2 bases and J by 2 bases, and 10 bases separated the two germline ends. Germline loops: CDR1 GTSNPN, CDR2 SVGIG (reference sequence). This CDR3 comprises 14 residues. Points on this clone: Its specificity is not known.

General study points: The 0.1-3.0 mg/kg partial responders had among the lowest clonal expansion.

The chain couples TRBV30 to TRBJ1-5; unclear D gene. The sequencing here drew on CD4+ or CD8+ T cells sorted from blood, taken in a trial of the OX40 agonist ivuxolimab. The source is an adult with an advanced solid tumor such as melanoma, head and neck, liver or kidney cancer. CDR3 region: CAWSSSRGNQPQHF. The CDR3 DNA is TGTGCCTGGAGTTCTTCTAGGGGCAATCAGCCCCAGCATTTT.